This TCR beta chain was sequenced in a study of shared clonotypes between healthy human individuals. Study summary: A few men and a couple of women, aged 18 to 49, were donors.

From germline, CDR1 is MNHNY and CDR2 SVGAGI (reference sequence). The CDR3 covers 16 residues. J lost 5 bases, V lost 6 bases, and 15 bases had no gene match. Deep-level running was used for the assay. Source study methods: Because ImmunoSEQ provided only junction sequences with no quality scores, the filtering differed. Libraries were prepared by immunoSEQ multiplex PCR; TCRdb keeps only in-frame clonotypes and omits some of them. The V and J calls and clone size come from that table; D and trimming were worked out from the DNA. In the table there are some 2,500,000 clones, approximately 94% of which are singletons. This clone was counted once.

Sequenced input: naive CD4+ T cells from PBMCs. Subset denoted: CD45RA+ positively selected. The receptor was derived from a young man in good health. Some clones in this sample may be carry-over from other donors' samples. The chain is built from TRBV6-6 and TRBJ2-5, with TRBD1 matching over 7 bases. The CDR3 sequence is CASSREKHRGFETQYF. CDR3 bases: TGTGCCAGCAGCCGCGAGAAACACAGGGGATTCGAGACCCAGTACTTC.